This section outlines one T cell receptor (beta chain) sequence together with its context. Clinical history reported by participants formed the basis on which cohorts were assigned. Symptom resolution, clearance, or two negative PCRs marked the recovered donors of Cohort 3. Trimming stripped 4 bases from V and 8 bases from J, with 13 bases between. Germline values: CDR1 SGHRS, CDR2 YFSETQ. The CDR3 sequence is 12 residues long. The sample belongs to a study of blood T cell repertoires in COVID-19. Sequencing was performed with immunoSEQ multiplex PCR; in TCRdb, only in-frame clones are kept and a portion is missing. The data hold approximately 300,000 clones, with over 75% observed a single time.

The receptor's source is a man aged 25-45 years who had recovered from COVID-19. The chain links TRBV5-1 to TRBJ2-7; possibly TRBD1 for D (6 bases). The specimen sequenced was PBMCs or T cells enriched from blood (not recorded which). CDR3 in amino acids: CASSRDTEQQYF. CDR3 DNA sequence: TGCGCCAGCAGCCGGGACACCGAACAGCAGTACTTC.